This T cell receptor (beta chain) was documented in a study of T cell clones after liver transplantation. Study findings and constraints: In two subjects, few donor cells limited the measurable donor-reactive repertoire. Circulating graft-donor-reactive CD4 TCRbeta sequences fell significantly post-transplant in most of the 8 subjects. A larger donor-reactive than third-party decline suggested partial antigen-specific deletion.

The germline gives CDR1 SGHNT, CDR2 YENEEA. The J segment lost 4 bases and the V segment lost 5 bases, leaving 3 bases of the junction unmatched. This CDR3 region has 15 residues. Worth noting for this clone: Its antigen is currently unknown.

Only in-frame clones appear in the TCRdb table, and some are missing; sequencing was by immunoSEQ multiplex PCR. The top ten hold less than 2.5% of the sample, which has 40,000 to 55,000 clones, just over 85% seen once. The source was CD4+ T cells from blood, collected 24 months after liver transplant. This TCR derives from a human patient who received a liver transplant. The graft donor may have given rise to some T cells. V and J are TRBV11-3 and TRBJ2-2; 11 positions agree with TRBD2. CDR3 bases: TGTGCCAGCAGCGCTAGCGGGGGGCTCACCGGGGAGCTGTTTTTT. As protein: CASSASGGLTGELFF.